This entry lists 29 T cell receptor beta chains sequenced from one sample in a study of cytomegalovirus exposure and HLA in healthy donors. Amplification used 60 Vbeta primers and 13 Jbeta primers. Assay: immunoSEQ multiplex PCR; the TCRdb copy retains only in-frame clones and omits some. The sample holds 200,000 to 300,000 clones; about 77% are singletons and the top ten take more than 0.45%. Sequenced: PBMCs. The receptor set was obtained from a boy aged 5-17 years in good health and CMV-seronegative.

The chain is built from TRBV6-5 and TRBJ1-1, with a tentative D call TRBD1 (6 bases). From germline, CDR1 is MNHEY and CDR2 SVGAGI. This CDR3 is 13 amino acids long. The V end was cut by 6 bases, the J end by 5 bases, with 13 bases between. The chain's CDR3 is CASRTQGLTEAFF. In DNA, the CDR3 is TGTGCCAGCAGAACCCAGGGGCTGACTGAAGCTTTCTTT.

The chain uses TRBV19 and TRBJ1-5; possible D gene TRBD1, 5 bases. The CDR3 covers 15 residues. With 7 bases removed from V and 5 bases from J, the gap between germline ends came to 18 bases. Germline V gives CDR1 LNHDA, CDR2 SQIVND (reference sequence). The CDR3 nucleotides read TGTGCCAGTACCGCCAAGGGGCCCGGGTATCAGCCCCAGCATTTT. Amino acids: CASTAKGPGYQPQHF.

The rearrangement links TRBV7-7 to TRBJ2-7; 8 positions agree with TRBD2. CDR1 SSHAT and CDR2 FNYEAQ come from the germline V gene (reference sequence). J was trimmed by 3 bases and V by 5 bases; bases with no gene match: 6. The CDR3 consists of 14 residues. CDR3 in amino acids: CASSEAAGGYEQYF. The DNA of the CDR3 is TGTGCCAGCAGCGAGGCGGCGGGAGGCTACGAGCAGTACTTC.

This clone was seen a few times. The rearrangement uses TRBV7-8 and TRBJ1-3, with D perhaps matching TRBD1 (5 bases). CDR3 size: 13 residues. V gave up 2 bases and J gave up 6 bases, with 8 bases separating them. Looked up from germline, CDR1 is SGHVS and CDR2 is FQNEAQ. CDR3 loop: CASSLTGPNTIYF. As DNA, the CDR3 is TGTGCCAGCAGCTTAACAGGCCCAAACACCATATATTTT.

The chain links TRBV18 to TRBJ2-1; D is uncertain. CDR3 size: 13 residues. Germline assignment: CDR1 KGHSH and CDR2 LQKENI. Trimming cost V 4 bases and J 5 bases, with 9 bases left between them. CDR3 sequence reads: CASSRRNNNEQFF. CDR3 in DNA: TGTGCCAGCTCACGCAGAAATAACAATGAGCAGTTCTTC.

This chain joins TRBV19 and TRBJ1-1, with TRBD1 matching over 7 bases. The CDR3 covers 15 residues. In germline, CDR1 is LNHDA, CDR2 SQIVND (reference sequence). V trimming: 2 bases; J trimming: 0 bases; junction bases outside the gene matches: 3. The CDR3 loop is CASSIRDRMNTEAFF. CDR3 DNA sequence: TGTGCCAGTAGTATACGGGACAGAATGAACACTGAAGCTTTCTTT.

Only a few counts were recorded for this clone. The rearrangement joins TRBV6-5 to TRBJ2-7; a weak D match, TRBD2 (6 bases). This CDR3 contains 16 residues. CDR1 is MNHEY and CDR2 is SVGAGI in the germline V gene. V lost 2 bases and J 5 bases, leaving 19 bases between the germline ends. The CDR3 sequence is CASSYISGTGTHEQYF. The CDR3 DNA sequence: TGTGCCAGCAGTTACATATCCGGGACTGGAACCCACGAGCAGTACTTC.

This clone was picked up a small number of times. The chain is built from TRBV19 and TRBJ2-3; TRBD2 agrees at 7 bases. V shed 0 bases, J shed 4 bases, and the junction held 4 bases outside the gene matches. CDR1 LNHDA and CDR2 SQIVND come from the germline V gene (reference sequence). The CDR3 has 15 amino acids. The CDR3 sequence is CASSIDRGVADTQYF. CDR3 coding DNA: TGTGCCAGTAGTATAGATCGGGGGGTGGCAGATACGCAGTATTTT.

In its sample, this clone was seen once. The genes are TRBV27 and TRBJ2-5; perhaps TRBD1 as D (5 bases). Germline assignment: CDR1 MNHEY and CDR2 SMNVEV (reference sequence). The V end was cut by 3 bases, the J end by 5 bases, with 7 bases between. There are 12 residues in the CDR3. This chain's CDR3 is CASSFQGETQYF. CDR3 sequence (DNA): TGTGCCAGCAGTTTTCAGGGTGAGACCCAGTACTTC.

The CDR3 DNA reads TGTGCCAGCAGTTTCCGGGACAGGGCTACAGATACGCAGTATTTT. Translating gives CASSFRDRATDTQYF. The rearrangement joins TRBV6-1 to TRBJ2-3, with TRBD1 identical over 9 bases. CDR1 and CDR2 from the germline V gene are MNHNS and SASEGT. The ends lost 5 bases at V and 3 bases at J; junction bases unmatched: 6. This CDR3 comprises 15 residues.

V usage is TRBV6-5 and J usage is TRBJ1-1; 7 nucleotides match TRBD1. The length of the CDR3 is 14 residues. CDR1 and CDR2 (germline): MNHEY, SVGAGI. V shed 6 bases and J 4 bases; nucleotides not matched to a gene: 8. CDR3 DNA sequence: TGTGCCAGCAGCCATCGGACAGGTCGCACTGAAGCTTTCTTT. Translation: CASSHRTGRTEAFF.

The chain couples TRBV6-5 to TRBJ2-5; 9 bases match TRBD2. V trimming: 4 bases; J trimming: 2 bases; junction bases outside the gene matches: 5. The CDR3 spans 15 residues. Germline CDR1 and CDR2: MNHEY and SVGAGI. CDR3 sequence reads: CASSSAGLAQETQYF. Here the CDR3 DNA reads TGTGCCAGCAGTTCCGCTGGACTAGCGCAAGAGACCCAGTACTTC.

The rearrangement links TRBV11-3 to TRBJ2-7; TRBD2 matches at 13 bases. The CDR3 loop spans 14 amino acids. V was clipped by 5 bases and J by 5 bases; unmatched bases: 3. CDR1 is SGHNT, CDR2 YENEEA, per germline. The CDR3 protein is CASSPGLAGDEQYF. CDR3 coding DNA: TGTGCCAGCAGCCCTGGACTAGCGGGAGACGAGCAGTACTTC.

The chain uses TRBV7-3 and TRBJ2-5; 10 bases agree with TRBD2. The CDR3 length is 17 residues. The germline gives CDR1 SGHTA, CDR2 FQGTGA. V gave up 4 bases and J gave up 2 bases; unmatched junction bases: 10. The CDR3 nucleotides read TGTGCCAGCAGCTGGGGAAAACTAGCGGGGTCTCAAGAGACCCAGTACTTC. Translated: CASSWGKLAGSQETQYF.

This chain connects TRBV11-2 to TRBJ2-2; weak D call: TRBD2 (5 bases). Germline assignment: CDR1 SGHAT and CDR2 FQNNGV. The germline V and J ends were trimmed by 4 bases and 1 base, with 13 bases remaining between them. This CDR3 is built from 16 residues. The chain's CDR3 is CASSSLAGRNTGELFF. The CDR3 DNA sequence: TGTGCCAGCAGCTCCTTGGCGGGCCGGAACACCGGGGAGCTGTTTTTT.

The chain is built from TRBV9 and TRBJ2-3, with 8 bases matching TRBD2. This CDR3 is built from 15 residues. The ends lost 2 bases at V and 2 bases at J; junction bases unmatched: 4. In germline, CDR1 is SGDLS, CDR2 YYNGEE. The CDR3 reads CASSVGAGDTDTQYF. CDR3 bases: TGTGCCAGCAGCGTGGGAGCGGGGGACACAGATACGCAGTATTTT.

This clone has just a few counts. The J gene is TRBJ1-1, the V gene TRBV27; TRBD1 is a possible D gene (5 bases). This CDR3 has 14 amino acids. Per germline, CDR1 MNHEY and CDR2 SMNVEV (reference sequence). Trimming cost V 0 bases and J 5 bases, with 10 bases left between them. CDR3 sequence (DNA): TGTGCCAGCAGTTTATCACTCCAGGGTACTGAAGCTTTCTTT. It encodes CASSLSLQGTEAFF.

As to this clone: A read error may account for a junction end that differs from germline. The chain couples TRBV7-2 to TRBJ1-5; 9 positions match TRBD1. The CDR3 loop spans 15 amino acids. From germline, CDR1 is SGHTA and CDR2 FQGNSA. In DNA form, the CDR3 reads TGTGCCAGCAGCTGGGACAGGGCTAACAATCGGCCCCAGCATTTT. Residues: CASSWDRANNRPQHF.

The gene calls are TRBV27 and TRBJ1-6; TRBD1 aligns across 7 bases. CDR3 length equals 17 residues. J lost 4 bases, V lost 4 bases, and 10 bases had no gene match. Looked up from germline, CDR1 is MNHEY and CDR2 is SMNVEV (reference sequence). The CDR3 bases are TGTGCCAGCAGTTCATCCCCCGACAGGGCGTATAATTCACCCCTCCACTTT. Translating gives CASSSSPDRAYNSPLHF.

The rearrangement links TRBV4-1 to TRBJ1-2; no reliable D call. Germline CDR1 reads MGHRA; CDR2 reads YSYEKL. CDR3 length equals 16 residues. Deletions cut 3 bases from V and 7 bases from J, with 21 bases between. This CDR3 reads CASSQAAAGPRGGYTF. The CDR3 DNA follows: TGCGCCAGCAGCCAGGCCGCCGCCGGGCCGCGGGGTGGCTACACCTTC.

CDR3 sequence reads: CASSRTGGWGYTF. CDR3 nucleotide sequence: TGTGCCAGCAGCCGCACAGGGGGCTGGGGCTACACCTTC. The V gene is TRBV27, the J gene TRBJ1-2; 9 positions match TRBD1. V was clipped by 6 bases and J by 8 bases; unmatched bases: 7. Per germline, CDR1 MNHEY and CDR2 SMNVEV (reference sequence). CDR3 length: 13 residues.

The rearrangement uses TRBV19 and TRBJ1-2; weak D call: TRBD1 (6 bases). V dropped 3 bases and J dropped 4 bases, with 12 bases sitting between them. The CDR3 totals 14 residues. CDR1 is LNHDA, CDR2 SQIVND, per germline (reference sequence). The CDR3 loop is CASSIRTALYGYTF. CDR3 in DNA: TGTGCCAGTAGTATCCGGACAGCCCTCTATGGCTACACCTTC.

The CDR3 DNA sequence: TGCGCCAGCAGCCACGGAGCGAGAGGGAGCACAGATACGCAGTATTTT. Translating gives CASSHGARGSTDTQYF. This chain joins TRBV4-1 and TRBJ2-3; D is possibly TRBD2 (5 bases). The CDR3 loop spans 16 amino acids. The V end was cut by 3 bases, the J end by 0 bases, with 13 bases between. The germline V gene has CDR1 MGHRA and CDR2 YSYEKL.

This clone was seen a few times. The chain combines TRBV11-2 with TRBJ2-5, with TRBD2 matching over 8 bases. The CDR3 has 18 amino acids. Looked up from germline, CDR1 is SGHAT and CDR2 is FQNNGV. With 3 bases clipped from V and 3 bases from J, the junction kept 15 bases outside the gene matches. The CDR3 nucleotides read TGTGCCAGCAGCTTGTTTTATAAGGGCGGGAGGACTGAAGAGACCCAGTACTTC. This translates into CASSLFYKGGRTEETQYF. Using reference TRBV11-2 and TRBJ2-5 for the parts outside the CDR3, the full variable domain is EAGVAQSPRYKIIEKRQSVAFWCNPISGHATLYWYQQILGQGPKLLIQFQNNGVVDDSQLPKDRFSAERLKGVDSTLKIQPAKLEDSAVYLCASSLFYKGGRTEETQYFGPGTRLLVL.

This chain links TRBV29-1 with TRBJ2-1; TRBD2 matches at 11 bases. Trimming removed 4 bases from V and 5 bases from J; junction bases left unmatched: 1. From germline, CDR1 is SQVTM and CDR2 ANQGSEA. The CDR3 has 13 residues. The CDR3 DNA reads as TGCAGCGTTGGGGGACTAGCGGACAATGAGCAGTTCTTC. Translated: CSVGGLADNEQFF.

The chain recombines TRBV7-3 with TRBJ2-5; 7 bases match TRBD1. Trimming at V came to 5 bases and at J to 2 bases, leaving 5 bases not matched to a gene. The CDR3 is 14 amino acids. Germline-derived CDR1 and CDR2 are SGHTA and FQGTGA. CDR3 DNA: TGTGCCAGCAGCCTTGACAGGGAACAAGAGACCCAGTACTTC. Protein product: CASSLDREQETQYF.

This sequence joins TRBV27 and TRBJ2-4; D not certain. Germline V gene sequence: CDR1 MNHEY, CDR2 SMNVEV (reference sequence). This CDR3 region has 14 residues. V lost 3 bases to trimming and J lost 0 bases, with 6 bases between them. The CDR3 loop is CASSFGLAKNIQYF. DNA of the CDR3: TGTGCCAGCAGTTTTGGGCTAGCCAAAAACATTCAGTACTTC.

This clone showed up just a few times. The CDR3 reads CASSGNRADYGYTF. CDR3 sequence (DNA): TGTGCCAGCTCAGGCAACAGGGCTGACTATGGCTACACCTTC. The rearrangement joins TRBV18 to TRBJ1-2; maybe TRBD1 (6 bases). Germline V lookup: CDR1 KGHSH, CDR2 LQKENI. CDR3 length equals 14 residues. V was pared by 5 bases and J by 3 bases, with 13 bases between.

This chain uses TRBV6-6 with TRBJ2-2, with 10 bases matching TRBD1. The junction had 7 bases not matched to a gene; V was cut back by 4 bases and J by 5 bases. There are 16 residues in the CDR3. Germline V gene lookup returns CDR1 MNHNY and CDR2 SVGAGI (reference sequence). CDR3 protein: CASSFVPGQGTGELFF. The CDR3 nucleotides read TGTGCCAGCAGTTTTGTACCGGGACAGGGGACCGGGGAGCTGTTTTTT.